A single sample gave rise to the 27 T cell receptor beta chains below, sequenced in a study of beta chain features in type 1 diabetes. As every portion of the isolated RNA was reverse transcribed, the sequencing read expressed TCRB transcripts. Here immunoSEQ multiplex PCR was the method, and the copy in TCRdb shows in-frame clones only, minus some. In the table there are about half a million clones, roughly 30% of which are singletons. Sequencing was done on a sample of naive CD4+ T cells from blood. The receptors stem from a man younger than 35 in good health.

This clone has a handful of counts. V usage is TRBV30 and J usage is TRBJ2-3; 7 bases fit TRBD2. Germline assignment: CDR1 GTSNPN and CDR2 SVGIG (reference sequence). The CDR3 totals 14 residues. Trimming took 0 bases from V and 4 from J; bases not matched to a gene: 4. For the CDR3, the DNA is TGTGCCTGGAGTGTACGGGGGGACTCAGATACGCAGTATTTT. Translating it yields CAWSVRGDSDTQYF.

This clone was seen a handful of times. V gene TRBV30 combines with J gene TRBJ2-4; 15 bases align to TRBD2. Germline values: CDR1 GTSNPN, CDR2 SVGIG (reference sequence). V shed 5 bases and J 2 bases; nucleotides not matched to a gene: 13. This CDR3 has 19 residues. The CDR3 loop is CAWGPPGTSGRRPKNIQYF. CDR3 DNA sequence: TGTGCCTGGGGACCACCCGGGACTAGCGGGAGGAGGCCCAAAAACATTCAGTACTTC.

The CDR3 loop is CASSLGLAGFGANVLTF. The CDR3 region has the DNA TGCGCCAGCAGCTTGGGACTAGCGGGATTTGGGGCCAACGTCCTGACTTTC. V is TRBV5-1 and J is TRBJ2-6, with 11 bases lining up with TRBD2. CDR3 size: 17 residues. Trimming took 0 bases from V and 3 from J; bases not matched to a gene: 2. Germline V CDR1 and CDR2: SGHRS, YFSETQ.

The V and J genes are TRBV5-1 and TRBJ1-1, with TRBD1 as a possible D gene (6 bases). Germline assignment: CDR1 SGHRS and CDR2 YFSETQ. This CDR3 is 14 amino acids long. Trimming removed 0 bases from V and 3 bases from J, with 9 bases in between. This CDR3 is CASSLDREDTEAFF. In DNA, the CDR3 is TGCGCCAGCAGCTTGGACAGGGAGGACACTGAAGCTTTCTTT.

This clone showed up just a few times. CDR3 DNA: TGCGCCAGCAGTAGACAGGGACGTGAAAAACTGTTTTTT. The encoded protein is CASSRQGREKLFF. V usage is TRBV23-1 and J usage is TRBJ1-4; 7 bases align to TRBD1. TRBV23-1 is identified as an open reading frame with a role that is uncertain. The CDR3 covers 13 residues. J was trimmed by 7 bases and V by 5 bases; bases with no gene match: 4.

The table lists this clone with a few counts. V and J are TRBV7-2 and TRBJ2-1, with 8 bases lining up with TRBD2. The CDR3 sequence is 18 residues long. Germline assignment: CDR1 SGHTA and CDR2 FQGNSA. V shed 1 base and J 0 bases; nucleotides not matched to a gene: 8. CDR3 DNA sequence: TGTGCCAGCAGCTTAGAGCAAGCGGGAGTTACCTCCTACAATGAGCAGTTCTTC. Amino acid sequence: CASSLEQAGVTSYNEQFF.

The chain carries TRBV7-6 and TRBJ2-7; 7 bases map to TRBD1. The V and J ends lost 0 bases and 3 bases, in that order; junction bases with no gene match: 2. Per germline, CDR1 SGHVS and CDR2 FNYEAQ. The CDR3 contains 14 residues. CDR3 nucleotides: TGTGCCAGCAGCTTAGCCTGGGACAGCTACGAGCAGTACTTC. It yields the protein CASSLAWDSYEQYF.

This clone was picked up a small number of times. DNA of the CDR3: TGCGCCAGCAGCTTGAGGACAGGTGCCACAGATACGCAGTATTTT. Encoded protein: CASSLRTGATDTQYF. The chain couples TRBV5-1 to TRBJ2-3; 7 bases map to TRBD1. Germline V CDR1 and CDR2: SGHRS, YFSETQ. V gave up 1 base and J gave up 2 bases; unmatched junction bases: 4. The CDR3 sequence is 15 residues long.

The rearrangement joins TRBV19 to TRBJ2-5; no clear D gene. The CDR3 is 13 amino acids. Trimming left V 6 bases short and J 2 bases short, with 10 bases between. Germline CDR1 is LNHDA and CDR2 is SQIVND (reference sequence). The DNA of the CDR3 is TGTGCCAGTAGAGTTGGCGAGCAAGAGACCCAGTACTTC. Protein: CASRVGEQETQYF.

CDR3 coding DNA: TGTGCCAGCAGGCCGGGACAGGGAAGCGCAGATACGCAGTATTTT. Its translation is CASRPGQGSADTQYF. The rearrangement links TRBV7-9 to TRBJ2-3; 9 nucleotides align to TRBD1. Germline-derived CDR1 and CDR2 are SEHNR and FQNEAQ (reference sequence). The CDR3 extends over 15 amino acids. V shed 6 bases and J 4 bases; nucleotides not matched to a gene: 8.

Here the CDR3 reads CAWSRDRGLRETQYF. Here the CDR3 DNA reads TGTGCCTGGTCCCGGGACAGGGGGCTTCGAGAGACCCAGTACTTC. This chain uses TRBV30 with TRBJ2-5, with 12 nucleotides matching TRBD1. The CDR3 loop spans 15 amino acids. With V trimmed by 5 bases and J by 4 bases, 8 bases remained unmatched. CDR1 is GTSNPN, CDR2 SVGIG, per germline (reference sequence).

This clone has more than one count but fewer than ten. CDR3 region: CASSNDRVIYEQYF. The CDR3 DNA follows: TGTGCCAGCAGCAACGACAGGGTAATCTACGAGCAGTACTTC. The chain joins TRBV21-1 to TRBJ2-7; no DNA check was done on the table's D call, TRBD1. TRBV21-1 is a listed pseudogene. CDR3 length: 14 amino acids.

V and J are TRBV7-9 and TRBJ2-7; no reliable D call. Germline CDR1 and CDR2: SEHNR and FQNEAQ (reference sequence). This CDR3 is built from 14 residues. V shed 1 base and J shed 6 bases, with 13 bases lying between them. The CDR3 protein is CASSLGHQRGEQYF. As DNA, the CDR3 is TGTGCCAGCAGCTTAGGTCACCAGCGCGGCGAGCAGTACTTC.

The chain employs TRBV28 and TRBJ2-1, with D possibly being TRBD2 (5 bases). V lost 6 bases and J lost 6, with 12 bases in between. The CDR3 has 13 amino acids. From germline, CDR1 is MDHEN and CDR2 SYDVKM. CDR3 sequence reads: CASSPPGVNEQFF. CDR3 sequence (DNA): TGTGCCAGCAGCCCACCCGGGGTCAATGAGCAGTTCTTC.

The chain couples TRBV7-2 to TRBJ2-7; 9 nucleotides agree with TRBD1. The germline V gene has CDR1 SGHTA and CDR2 FQGNSA. CDR3 size: 15 residues. Unmatched junction bases numbered 9, after V lost 5 bases and J lost 4 bases. The CDR3 protein is CASSPGTGQGYEQYF. The CDR3 DNA reads TGTGCCAGCAGCCCTGGGACAGGGCAGGGGTACGAGCAGTACTTC.

This clone was found a few times. The chain links TRBV10-3 to TRBJ2-3; no reliable D call. CDR1 is ENHRY, CDR2 SYGVKD, per germline. Between the trimmed V and J ends, which lost 3 bases and 6 bases, there was a span of 10 bases. CDR3 size: 13 residues. The CDR3 nucleotides read TGTGCCATCAGTGATGGTCCGCCCGATACGCAGTATTTT. It codes for CAISDGPPDTQYF.

The genes are TRBV30 and TRBJ2-1, with TRBD2 matching over 8 bases. The CDR3 spans 15 residues. The germline V gene has CDR1 GTSNPN and CDR2 SVGIG (reference sequence). The J segment lost 5 bases and the V segment lost 1 base, leaving 7 bases of the junction unmatched. The CDR3 reads CAWSGAISGNNEQFF. CDR3 in DNA: TGTGCCTGGAGTGGGGCTATTAGCGGGAACAATGAGCAGTTCTTC. The variable domain in full, completed from reference TRBV30 and TRBJ2-1, reads SQTIHQWPATLVQPVGSPLSLECTVEGTSNPNLYWYRQAAGRGLQLLFYSVGIGQISSEVPQNLSASRPQDRQFILSSKKLLLSDSGFYLCAWSGAISGNNEQFFGPGTRLTVL.

The rearrangement uses TRBV9 and TRBJ2-3; D possibly corresponds to TRBD2 (6 bases). Germline CDR1 and CDR2: SGDLS and YYNGEE. V shed 0 bases and J shed 0 bases, with 11 bases lying between them. CDR3 size: 16 residues. CDR3 sequence (DNA): TGTGCCAGCAGCGTAGGAACGGGAGCAAGCACAGATACGCAGTATTTT. Translated: CASSVGTGASTDTQYF.

This clone has a handful of counts. The chain recombines TRBV30 with TRBJ2-1; no clear D. The V end lost 1 base, the J end lost 2 bases, and 12 bases lay between the germline ends. CDR1 GTSNPN and CDR2 SVGIG come from the germline V gene (reference sequence). This CDR3 comprises 15 residues. The CDR3 region is CAWSALRRPYNEQFF. CDR3 sequence (DNA): TGTGCCTGGAGTGCCCTTCGCCGCCCCTACAATGAGCAGTTCTTC.

The CDR3 bases are TGTGCCCGAGACAGTTCCTCTGGAAACACCATATATTTT. Its protein is CARDSSSGNTIYF. The chain couples TRBV30 to TRBJ1-3; D may be TRBD1 (5 bases). V was cut by 8 bases and J by 0 bases, with 11 bases left in between. This CDR3 is 13 amino acids long. Germline loops: CDR1 GTSNPN, CDR2 SVGIG (reference sequence).

The V gene is TRBV30, the J gene TRBJ1-5; tentative D call: TRBD1 (5 bases). The ends were cut back, 2 bases at V and 2 bases at J, with 7 bases in the middle. The CDR3 contains 13 residues. Germline V CDR1 and CDR2: GTSNPN, SVGIG (reference sequence). This chain's CDR3 is CAWSLRGNQPQHF. For the CDR3, the DNA is TGTGCCTGGAGTCTCAGGGGCAATCAGCCCCAGCATTTT.

The rearrangement joins TRBV5-1 to TRBJ2-1, with D tentatively TRBD1 or TRBD2 (5 bases each). This CDR3 has 16 residues. With 2 bases removed from V and 3 bases from J, the gap between germline ends came to 15 bases. Per germline, CDR1 SGHRS and CDR2 YFSETQ. The CDR3 nucleotides are TGCGCCAGCAGCTTAAGGGCAGGGAGTTTCTACAATGAGCAGTTCTTC. Amino acids: CASSLRAGSFYNEQFF.

The V gene is TRBV30, the J gene TRBJ2-7; D unclear. Germline assignment: CDR1 GTSNPN and CDR2 SVGIG (reference sequence). V was trimmed by 2 bases and J by 8 bases, leaving 16 bases between them. The CDR3 sequence is 13 residues long. CDR3: CAWSRYSLGKQYF. The CDR3 DNA reads TGTGCCTGGAGTAGGTACTCCCTGGGAAAGCAGTACTTC.

There are a few counts of this clone. V usage is TRBV2 and J usage is TRBJ2-5, with 7 nucleotides matching TRBD2. Germline V CDR1 and CDR2: SNHLY, FYNNEI. This CDR3 contains 14 residues. The V segment lost 6 bases and the J segment 0 bases; nucleotides outside the gene matches: 4. CDR3 sequence (DNA): TGTGCCAGCAGCCAGCTAGCGGACCAAGAGACCCAGTACTTC. This translates into CASSQLADQETQYF.

In this sample, this clone turned up a few times. The sample carries other DNA sequences with the same CDR3. V usage is TRBV28 and J usage is TRBJ2-1; 10 nucleotides agree with TRBD2. Germline values: CDR1 MDHEN, CDR2 SYDVKM. Trimming took 2 bases from V and 4 from J; bases not matched to a gene: 2. The CDR3 consists of 15 residues. The DNA of the CDR3 is TGTGCCAGCAGTTTAAGACTAGCGGGTTACAATGAGCAGTTCTTC. Translating it yields CASSLRLAGYNEQFF.

The rearrangement uses TRBV5-4 and TRBJ1-2; 8 nucleotides match TRBD1. The CDR3 extends over 13 amino acids. The V and J ends lost 4 bases and 5 bases, in that order; junction bases with no gene match: 4. Germline V lookup: CDR1 SGHNT, CDR2 YYREEE (reference sequence). In nucleotides, the CDR3 is TGTGCCAGCAGCACTGACAGGGGTTATGGCTACACCTTC. This sequence encodes CASSTDRGYGYTF. The complete variable domain, with remaining parts taken from reference TRBV5-4 and TRBJ1-2, reads ETGVTQSPTHLIKTRGQQVTLRCSSQSGHNTVSWYQQALGQGPQFIFQYYREEENGRGNFPPRFSGLQFPNYSSELNVNALELDDSALYLCASSTDRGYGYTFGSGTRLTVV.

The genes are TRBV7-8 and TRBJ2-7; 8 bases map to TRBD1. Germline V gives CDR1 SGHVS, CDR2 FQNEAQ. CDR3 length equals 13 residues. V lost 5 bases and J lost 7; bases outside the gene matches: 7. CDR3 protein: CASSPDRDLEQYF. The CDR3 bases are TGTGCCAGCAGCCCGGACAGGGACCTGGAGCAGTACTTC.